Each of the 4 T cell receptor beta chains below was sequenced from the same sample in a study of T cells in Graves' hyperthyroidism and ophthalmopathy (dated by TCRdb to the late 2010s). The library was built by means of multiplex PCR. The instrument given in TCRdb is Illumina HiSeq 2000. TCR beta CDR3 regions were amplified from RNA transcripts. A first-round RT-PCR of the TCR CDR3 used the HTBI primer set with the Qiagen OneStep RT-PCR kit. The raw public data were reprocessed by TCRdb itself: fastp quality trimming at Q25, MiXCR clonotype calling, in-frame beta chains only. Each CDR3 protein appears once, grouped with its most common genes and DNA. For this sample the table gives about half a million distinct CDR3 sequences, of which less than 20% were detected only once. Together, the top ten hold about half of the sample. The sequenced material came from blood. These receptors originate from a man in his forties with Graves' ophthalmopathy.

The chain carries TRBV6-1 and TRBJ2-7; 9 nucleotides agree with TRBD2. CDR1 is MNHNS, CDR2 SASEGT, per germline. The junction had 6 bases not matched to a gene; V was cut back by 6 bases and J by 0 bases. The CDR3 extends over 15 amino acids. DNA of the CDR3: TGTGCCAGCAGATCCGGGACTAGCACCTCCTACGAGCAGTACTTC. It translates to CASRSGTSTSYEQYF.

This clonotype showed up many times. This chain links TRBV11-2 with TRBJ2-3, with 8 bases identical to TRBD2. The CDR3 covers 16 residues. Trimming cost V 5 bases and J 5 bases; bases outside gene matches: 12. The germline gives CDR1 SGHAT, CDR2 FQNNGV. Here the CDR3 DNA reads TGTGCCAGCAGCCAAGCGGGGAGACTAGCGATAGATACGCAGTATTTT. Translated, it gives CASSQAGRLAIDTQYF.

The genes are TRBV20-1 and TRBJ2-7; 10 bases match TRBD2. The CDR3 is 15 residues long. Germline V CDR1 and CDR2: DFQATT, SNEGSKA (reference sequence). V shed 5 bases and J 5 bases; nucleotides not matched to a gene: 12. The CDR3 DNA is TGCAGTGCTCGGGATTTTAGCGGGAGGAACCACGAGCAGTACTTC. This sequence encodes CSARDFSGRNHEQYF.

The chain is built from TRBV15 and TRBJ1-6, with D unclear. CDR1 and CDR2 from the germline V gene are LNHNV and YYDKDF (reference sequence). The V gene lost 6 bases and the J gene lost 5 bases, with 11 bases spanning the gap. The CDR3 runs to 14 residues. CDR3 sequence reads: CATRSVSDNSPLHF. CDR3 coding DNA: TGTGCCACCAGATCTGTTAGCGATAATTCACCCCTCCACTTT.